These T cell receptor beta chains were read from a single sample in a study of T cells in Graves' hyperthyroidism and ophthalmopathy. TCRdb reprocessed the multiplex PCR reads via MiXCR and lists one record per CDR3 protein. This table holds approximately 600,000 distinct CDR3 sequences, about 15% found once. Sequencing input: blood. The receptors derive from a middle-aged woman with Graves' ophthalmopathy. The CDR3 runs from the conserved cysteine through the conserved F or W. The D gene is left open where the match is weak. Part of the rows lack a size; the others show once, few, many or a class for expanded clones.

j_gene: TRBJ2-7; abundance: many; d_gene: .; v_gene: TRBV5-1; CDR3aa: CASSFSDGPSSYEQYF; CDR3nt: TGCGCCAGCAGCTTCTCGGACGGACCGAGCTCCTACGAGCAGTACTTC
j_gene: TRBJ1-1; abundance: .; d_gene: TRBD1; v_gene: TRBV6-1; CDR3aa: CATMTGEAFF; CDR3nt: TGTGCCACCATGACAGGGGAAGCTTTCTTT
j_gene: TRBJ1-1; abundance: many; d_gene: .; v_gene: TRBV7-9; CDR3aa: CASSWENTEAFF; CDR3nt: TGTGCCAGCAGCTGGGAAAACACTGAAGCTTTCTTT
j_gene: TRBJ1-5; abundance: many; d_gene: .; v_gene: TRBV20-1; CDR3aa: CSATGKSNQPQHF; CDR3nt: TGCAGTGCTACAGGGAAAAGCAATCAGCCCCAGCATTTT
j_gene: TRBJ1-5; abundance: many; d_gene: TRBD1; v_gene: TRBV20-1; CDR3aa: CSARDTGTVFQPQHF; CDR3nt: TGCAGTGCTAGAGATACCGGGACAGTGTTTCAGCCCCAGCATTTT
j_gene: TRBJ1-5; abundance: many; d_gene: .; v_gene: TRBV24-1; CDR3aa: CATSDSSGGGQPQHF; CDR3nt: TGTGCCACCAGTGATTCGTCGGGGGGCGGACAGCCCCAGCATTTT
j_gene: TRBJ1-1; abundance: many; d_gene: .; v_gene: TRBV7-2; CDR3aa: CASRRQLNTEAFF; CDR3nt: TGTGCCAGCAGAAGACAGTTGAACACTGAAGCTTTCTTT
j_gene: TRBJ1-2; abundance: many; d_gene: .; v_gene: TRBV12-3/TRBV12-4; CDR3aa: CASSYSDTRDSTF; CDR3nt: TGTGCCAGCAGCTACTCGGACACCAGGGACTCCACCTTC
j_gene: TRBJ1-1; abundance: many; d_gene: TRBD1; v_gene: TRBV6-1; CDR3aa: CASSEAIEGAGTEAFF; CDR3nt: TGTGCCAGCAGTGAAGCCATTGAGGGGGCAGGCACTGAAGCTTTCTTT
j_gene: TRBJ2-7; abundance: many; d_gene: TRBD1; v_gene: TRBV2; CDR3aa: CASRGVGGREQYF; CDR3nt: TGTGCCAGCAGAGGGGTAGGGGGCCGCGAGCAGTACTTC
j_gene: TRBJ1-3; abundance: few; d_gene: TRBD1; v_gene: TRBV6-1; CDR3aa: CASSEMSGTGPGNTIYF; CDR3nt: TGTGCCAGCAGTGAAATGTCGGGGACAGGGCCTGGAAACACCATATATTTT
j_gene: TRBJ2-4; abundance: many; d_gene: .; v_gene: TRBV28; CDR3aa: CASKPLRETKNIQYF; CDR3nt: TGTGCCAGCAAACCTCTCCGAGAAACCAAAAACATTCAGTACTTC
j_gene: TRBJ1-4; abundance: .; d_gene: TRBD1; v_gene: TRBV11-2; CDR3aa: CASSLVTGGVEKLFF; CDR3nt: TGTGCCAGCAGCTTAGTAACAGGGGGCGTTGAAAAACTGTTTTTT
j_gene: TRBJ1-2; abundance: many; d_gene: .; v_gene: TRBV19; CDR3aa: CASSFHREGYTF; CDR3nt: TGTGCCAGTAGCTTCCACAGGGAGGGCTACACCTTC
j_gene: TRBJ1-2; abundance: .; d_gene: .; v_gene: TRBV7-8; CDR3aa: CASSLPGLSSAGYTF; CDR3nt: TGTGCCAGCAGCCTTCCGGGCCTATCCTCCGCGGGCTACACCTTC
j_gene: TRBJ2-5; abundance: many; d_gene: .; v_gene: TRBV7-8; CDR3aa: CASSLVSAGRETQYF; CDR3nt: TGTGCCAGCAGCTTAGTTAGCGCGGGTAGGGAGACCCAGTACTTC
j_gene: TRBJ2-2; abundance: many; d_gene: .; v_gene: TRBV6-2/TRBV6-3; CDR3aa: CASNEDGELFF; CDR3nt: TGTGCCAGCAACGAAGACGGGGAGCTGTTTTTT